A single T cell receptor beta chain is shown here with its context. Sequenced by immunoSEQ multiplex PCR; TCRdb stores in-frame clones only, minus some. This table holds under 80,000 clones, 88% found once. These data originate in a study of OX40 agonist ivuxolimab in advanced cancers. This specimen consisted of CD4+ or CD8+ T cells sorted from blood, obtained in a trial of the OX40 agonist ivuxolimab. This sequence originates from an adult with an advanced solid tumor such as melanoma, head and neck, liver or kidney cancer.

In DNA form, the CDR3 reads TGCGCCAGCAGCCAAGATCGGGATCTCACTGAAGCTTTCTTT. Its translation is CASSQDRDLTEAFF. The chain couples TRBV4-1 to TRBJ1-1; unclear D gene. The CDR3 covers 14 residues. V was cut by 0 bases and J by 4 bases, with 9 bases left in between. CDR1 is MGHRA, CDR2 YSYEKL, per germline.